These 30 T cell receptor beta chains came from one sample sequenced in a study of blood T cell repertoires in COVID-19. Assay used: immunoSEQ multiplex PCR; TCRdb lists only in-frame clones, some missing. The sample lists approximately 72,000 clones; over 65% were seen once. The sequencing sample was made of peripheral blood. The receptors here all came from a woman of 80 years or more with acute or convalescent COVID-19.

The chain employs TRBV6-1 and TRBJ2-4; 10 bases agree with TRBD2. V lost 0 bases and J lost 1; bases outside the gene matches: 3. Germline V gene sequence: CDR1 MNHNS, CDR2 SASEGT. The CDR3 has 17 amino acids. In nucleotides, the CDR3 is TGTGCCAGCAGTGAAGCCCTAGCGGGAGTTGCCAAAAACATTCAGTACTTC. Translating gives CASSEALAGVAKNIQYF.

V is TRBV5-1 and J is TRBJ2-1; 11 nucleotides line up with TRBD2. J was trimmed by 6 bases and V by 3 bases; bases with no gene match: 11. The germline CDR1 and CDR2 sequences are SGHRS and YFSETQ. CDR3 length: 17 amino acids. CDR3 nucleotides: TGCGCCAGCAGCTCTGGGACTAGCGGTAAGCCCCTCAATGAGCAGTTCTTC. Protein product: CASSSGTSGKPLNEQFF. Full variable domain (outside the CDR3, taken from reference TRBV5-1 and TRBJ2-1): KAGVTQTPRYLIKTRGQQVTLSCSPISGHRSVSWYQQTPGQGLQFLFEYFSETQRNKGNFPGRFSGRQFSNSRSEMNVSTLELGDSALYLCASSSGTSGKPLNEQFFGPGTRLTVL.

The rearrangement joins TRBV27 to TRBJ1-2, with 7 bases identical to TRBD1. This CDR3 has 12 residues. V lost 6 bases and J lost 11; bases outside the gene matches: 9. In germline, CDR1 is MNHEY, CDR2 SMNVEV (reference sequence). CDR3 loop: CASRGTGDRYTF. DNA of the CDR3: TGTGCCAGCAGGGGAACAGGGGACCGATACACCTTC.

The chain has TRBV2 and TRBJ2-4, with 10 bases that match TRBD1. The CDR3 totals 12 residues. CDR1 and CDR2 (germline): SNHLY, FYNNEI. Trimming at V came to 4 bases and at J to 15 bases, leaving 6 bases not matched to a gene. The CDR3, as DNA: TGTGCCAGCAGTGGGGGGGACAGGGGACGGTACTTC. Amino acid sequence: CASSGGDRGRYF.

The CDR3 region has the DNA TGTGCCAGCAGTTTAGTCAGGGAATTCGCTTTCTTT. Amino acids: CASSLVREFAFF. The rearrangement joins TRBV12-3 or TRBV12-4 to TRBJ1-1, with D maybe TRBD1 (5 bases). V dropped 1 base and J dropped 11 bases, with 11 bases sitting between them. CDR3 length: 12 residues.

The V gene is TRBV15, the J gene TRBJ2-7; possible D gene TRBD2, 6 bases. The CDR3 totals 15 residues. Germline V gene data show CDR1 as LNHNV and CDR2 as YYDKDF (reference sequence). V lost 5 bases to trimming and J lost 3 bases, with 17 bases between them. The CDR3 spells CATSPRGPGGYEQYF. In DNA form, the CDR3 reads TGTGCCACCAGCCCTCGAGGGCCCGGGGGCTACGAGCAGTACTTC.

The CDR3 loop is CAISEGQANTIYF. CDR3 nucleotide sequence: TGTGCCATCAGTGAGGGACAGGCCAACACCATATATTTT. This rearrangement joins TRBV10-3 to TRBJ1-3; 7 positions agree with TRBD1. V trimming: 2 bases; J trimming: 7 bases; junction bases outside the gene matches: 2. The CDR3 runs to 13 residues. Looked up from germline, CDR1 is ENHRY and CDR2 is SYGVKD.

The chain uses TRBV10-3 and TRBJ2-5; 7 bases map to TRBD2. The germline gives CDR1 ENHRY, CDR2 SYGVKD. V was pared by 0 bases and J by 2 bases, with 9 bases of the junction left unmatched. CDR3 length: 17 amino acids. The CDR3 nucleotides read TGTGCCATCAGTGAGTCTAGGGCTAGCGGACCTCAAGAGACCCAGTACTTC. Protein product: CAISESRASGPQETQYF.

This clone was detected only a few times. The chain is built from TRBV2 and TRBJ2-5, with 9 nucleotides matching TRBD1. This CDR3 is built from 13 residues. V trimming: 5 bases; J trimming: 3 bases; junction bases outside the gene matches: 1. Germline CDR1 reads SNHLY; CDR2 reads FYNNEI. DNA for the CDR3: TGTGCCAGCAGTCGACAGGGGGAAGAGACCCAGTACTTC. Residues: CASSRQGEETQYF.

The chain recombines TRBV6-4 with TRBJ1-1, with 8 bases matching TRBD1. V was pared by 6 bases and J by 4 bases, with 7 bases of the junction left unmatched. CDR3 length equals 14 residues. The germline CDR1 and CDR2 sequences are MRHNA and SNTAGT. CDR3 in DNA: TGTGCCAGCAGGGTGGAGACAGGGGTCACTGAAGCTTTCTTT. Amino acids: CASRVETGVTEAFF.

The chain joins TRBV18 to TRBJ1-2; TRBD1 matches at 8 bases. The CDR3 totals 13 residues. Germline CDR1 is KGHSH and CDR2 is LQKENI. V was clipped by 1 base and J by 6 bases; unmatched bases: 1. The CDR3 here is CASSPLTGDGYTF. Here the CDR3 DNA reads TGTGCCAGCTCACCACTGACAGGGGATGGCTACACCTTC.

The V gene is TRBV18, the J gene TRBJ1-1; D is ambiguous. This CDR3 comprises 15 residues. Trimming cost V 4 bases and J 1 base, with 13 bases left between them. Germline assignment: CDR1 KGHSH and CDR2 LQKENI. The CDR3 region has the DNA TGTGCCAGCTCACAACAACCCCCGGGGAACACTGAAGCTTTCTTT. Translation gives CASSQQPPGNTEAFF.

The J gene is TRBJ2-7, the V gene TRBV5-1, with 11 bases that match TRBD2. CDR1 is SGHRS, CDR2 YFSETQ, per germline. After removal of 0 bases from V and 2 bases from J, the junction contained 10 bases not matched to a gene. The CDR3 contains 18 residues. The CDR3 here is CASSLAATSGGATYEQYF. CDR3 DNA: TGCGCCAGCAGCTTGGCCGCAACTAGCGGGGGCGCGACCTACGAGCAGTACTTC.

V and J are TRBV2 and TRBJ2-7; TRBD2 matches at 8 bases. Trimming cost V 9 bases and J 0 bases; bases outside gene matches: 7. Germline values: CDR1 SNHLY, CDR2 FYNNEI. CDR3 length: 14 amino acids. DNA of the CDR3: TGTGCCAGGGAGCGGGAGCGGGGCTCCTACGAGCAGTACTTC. Protein product: CARERERGSYEQYF.

This clone was found once. The rearrangement uses TRBV14 and TRBJ2-1, with TRBD2 identical over 10 bases. From germline, CDR1 is SGHDN and CDR2 FVKESK. J lost 4 bases, V lost 4 bases, and 7 bases had no gene match. The CDR3 is made up of 16 amino acids. The CDR3 region is CASSPSGSPLYNEQFF. CDR3 coding DNA: TGTGCCAGCAGCCCTAGCGGGAGCCCCCTTTACAATGAGCAGTTCTTC. Full variable domain (rest looked up from reference TRBV14 and TRBJ2-1): EAGVTQFPSHSVIEKGQTVTLRCDPISGHDNLYWYRRVMGKEIKFLLHFVKESKQDESGMPNNRFLAERTGGTYSTLKVQPAELEDSGVYFCASSPSGSPLYNEQFFGPGTRLTVL.

This chain connects TRBV10-3 to TRBJ2-1; 11 nucleotides match TRBD2. From germline, CDR1 is ENHRY and CDR2 SYGVKD. This CDR3 has 15 residues. V shed 10 bases and J 6 bases; nucleotides not matched to a gene: 11. The CDR3 spells CATGTSGRGVNEQFF. As DNA, the CDR3 is TGTGCCACCGGGACTAGCGGCCGGGGGGTCAATGAGCAGTTCTTC.

The genes are TRBV6-5 and TRBJ1-2, with D maybe TRBD1 (6 bases). CDR3 length equals 15 residues. The ends were cut back, 6 bases at V and 4 bases at J, with 18 bases in the middle. CDR1 is MNHEY and CDR2 is SVGAGI in the germline V gene. The DNA of the CDR3 is TGTGCCAGCAGCACTAGGACAGAGCGCCGCTATGGCTACACCTTC. This encodes CASSTRTERRYGYTF.

The rearrangement uses TRBV20-1 and TRBJ1-5; D unclear. The CDR3 is 13 amino acids. Germline V gene lookup returns CDR1 DFQATT and CDR2 SNEGSKA (reference sequence). V lost 3 bases, J lost 3 bases, and 9 bases lay in between. Here the CDR3 DNA reads TGCAGTGCTAGTGCAGAAATCAATCAGCCCCAGCATTTT. Translated: CSASAEINQPQHF.

This clone showed up just a few times. The chain recombines TRBV5-1 with TRBJ2-7; D uncertain. V was shortened by 0 bases and J by 6 bases, with 10 bases between the two germline ends. The germline CDR1 and CDR2 sequences are SGHRS and YFSETQ. The CDR3 covers 13 residues. CDR3 nucleotides: TGCGCCAGCAGCTTGGATAGTGAGTTCGAGCAGTACTTC. Its translation: CASSLDSEFEQYF.

This clone appeared once. J is TRBJ2-1 and V is TRBV4-2; D not certain. This CDR3 has 16 amino acids. Germline CDR1 LGHNA, CDR2 YNFKEQ. V lost 1 base and J 0 bases, leaving 10 bases between the germline ends. CDR3 region: CASSQAESPSYNEQFF. The DNA of the CDR3 is TGTGCCAGCAGCCAAGCGGAGTCACCCTCCTACAATGAGCAGTTCTTC.

The chain combines TRBV19 with TRBJ1-4, with D possibly TRBD1 on 6 matching bases. CDR1 and CDR2 from the germline V gene are LNHDA and SQIVND (reference sequence). V was trimmed by 3 bases and J by 4 bases, leaving 12 bases between them. The CDR3 has 15 residues. DNA of the CDR3: TGTGCCAGTAGTATCCAACAGGGTTTTAATGAAAAACTGTTTTTT. It is translated as CASSIQQGFNEKLFF.

V usage is TRBV24-1 and J usage is TRBJ2-1, with D possibly matching TRBD1 (6 bases). The length of the CDR3 is 17 residues. Germline lookup yields CDR1 KGHDR and CDR2 SFDVKD. Trimming took off 4 bases at V and 3 bases at J, with 18 bases between the two ends. This CDR3 is CATSDPATGGFYNEQFF. Written as DNA, the CDR3 is TGTGCCACCAGTGACCCCGCGACAGGAGGCTTCTACAATGAGCAGTTCTTC.

The chain uses TRBV3-1 (or the pseudogene TRBV3-2) and TRBJ1-2; D gene uncertain. This CDR3 has 15 amino acids. CDR1 and CDR2 from the germline V gene are LGHDT and YNNKEL (reference sequence). Trimming took off 4 bases at V and 1 base at J, with 13 bases between the two ends. CDR3 amino acids: CASSLSYRVNYGYTF. CDR3 nucleotide sequence: TGTGCCAGCAGCCTCTCCTATCGTGTTAACTATGGCTACACCTTC.

The chain joins TRBV11-3 to TRBJ2-1; 8 bases align to TRBD1. V shed 0 bases, J shed 10 bases, and the junction held 8 bases outside the gene matches. The CDR3 spans 15 residues. Germline lookup yields CDR1 SGHNT and CDR2 YENEEA. The CDR3 loop is CASSLDQTGAGEQFF. The CDR3 DNA is TGTGCCAGCAGCTTAGACCAGACAGGGGCCGGAGAGCAGTTCTTC.

The chain has TRBV7-2 and TRBJ1-5; D call uncertain. Deletions cut 4 bases from V and 5 bases from J, with 3 bases between. This CDR3 has 11 residues. Germline CDR1 reads SGHTA; CDR2 reads FQGNSA. The CDR3 loop reads CASSSDQPQHF. The CDR3 coding sequence is TGTGCCAGCAGCTCTGATCAGCCCCAGCATTTT.

This chain joins TRBV7-2 and TRBJ2-7; D is ambiguous. V lost 5 bases to trimming and J lost 3 bases, with 14 bases between them. Germline loops: CDR1 SGHTA, CDR2 FQGNSA. The CDR3 has 14 residues. CDR3 nucleotides: TGTGCCAGCAGCCTGGCTTTGAAAAGCTACGAGCAGTACTTC. Translation gives CASSLALKSYEQYF.

Written as DNA, the CDR3 is TGTGCCAGCAGCCCCGACAGGGGTTCGTGGAACACTGAAGCTTTCTTT. Translated, it gives CASSPDRGSWNTEAFF. This sequence joins TRBV5-4 and TRBJ1-1; the match to TRBD1 covers 8 bases. Unmatched junction bases numbered 9, after V lost 4 bases and J lost 1 base. This CDR3 spans 16 amino acids. Germline values: CDR1 SGHNT, CDR2 YYREEE (reference sequence).

The rearrangement uses TRBV14 and TRBJ1-1; D might be TRBD1 (6 bases). The V gene's germline CDR1 is SGHDN and CDR2 FVKESK. Trimming pared 4 bases from V and 1 base from J, leaving 10 bases between. The CDR3 is 14 amino acids. The CDR3 coding sequence is TGTGCCAGCAGCCTTGTACAGGGGAACACTGAAGCTTTCTTT. It translates to CASSLVQGNTEAFF.

This chain joins TRBV11-3 and TRBJ2-5, with 9 bases lining up with TRBD1. This CDR3 has 15 amino acids. Germline CDR1 and CDR2: SGHNT and YENEEA. Trimming took 6 bases from V and 5 from J; bases not matched to a gene: 10. The CDR3 here is CASSFGTGSWETQYF. For the CDR3, the DNA is TGTGCCAGCAGTTTTGGGACAGGGAGTTGGGAGACCCAGTACTTC. The whole variable domain, filled in from reference TRBV11-3 and TRBJ2-5, reads EAGVVQSPRYKIIEKKQPVAFWCNPISGHNTLYWYLQNLGQGPELLIRYENEEAVDDSQLPKDRFSAERLKGVDSTLKIQPAELGDSAVYLCASSFGTGSWETQYFGPGTRLLVL.

The chain couples TRBV18 to TRBJ2-5; 8 nucleotides match TRBD2. This CDR3 is 15 amino acids long. The V gene end was trimmed by 2 bases and the J gene end by 4 bases; junction bases not matched to a gene: 6. Germline CDR1 is KGHSH and CDR2 is LQKENI. The CDR3 DNA reads TGTGCCAGCTCACCATCGGGGGGGCCTTTAGAGACCCAGTACTTC. This sequence encodes CASSPSGGPLETQYF. Drawing the rest from reference TRBV18 and TRBJ2-5, the complete variable domain is NAGVMQNPRHLVRRRGQEARLRCSPMKGHSHVYWYRQLPEEGLKFMVYLQKENIIDESGMPKERFSAEFPKEGPSILRIQQVVRGDSAAYFCASSPSGGPLETQYFGPGTRLLVL.